A single sample gave rise to the 10 T cell receptor beta chains below, sequenced in a study of T-cell memory formation after mild COVID-19. TCRdb called the 5' RACE reads again in MiXCR, with one record for every CDR3 protein. The table records 350,000 to 500,000 distinct CDR3 sequences, about 25% of them present only once. What was sequenced was PBMCs or a T cell subset sorted from them (not recorded which). The receptors were sampled from an adult woman who had mild COVID-19 (a few samples of this study predate the infection). Cell type and time point are not known.

There are a few counts of this clonotype. The chain combines TRBV5-5 with TRBJ2-4; 10 positions match TRBD2. Germline-derived CDR1 and CDR2 are SGHKS and YYEKEE (reference sequence). V was pared by 1 base and J by 5 bases, with 3 bases of the junction left unmatched. CDR3 size: 15 residues. CDR3 sequence reads: CASSLSSGGENIQYF. CDR3 sequence (DNA): TGTGCCAGCAGCTTGTCTAGCGGGGGCGAAAACATTCAGTACTTC. The full variable domain, its missing parts supplied by reference TRBV5-5 and TRBJ2-4, is DAGVTQSPTHLIKTRGQQVTLRCSPISGHKSVSWYQQVLGQGPQFIFQYYEKEERGRGNFPDRFSARQFPNYSSELNVNALLLGDSALYLCASSLSSGGENIQYFGAGTRLSVL.

This clonotype was counted a few times. The chain carries TRBV15 and TRBJ2-7; perhaps D is TRBD1 or TRBD2 (6 bases each). The germline gives CDR1 LNHNV, CDR2 YYDKDF (reference sequence). This CDR3 has 15 residues. Trimming shortened V by 1 base and J by 0 bases, and 10 bases separated the two germline ends. The CDR3 loop reads CATSRGKGGSYEQYF. The CDR3 DNA is TGTGCCACCAGCAGAGGCAAGGGGGGCTCCTACGAGCAGTACTTC.

The J gene is TRBJ1-5, the V gene TRBV12-3 or TRBV12-4, with 9 nucleotides matching TRBD1. The CDR3 length is 13 residues. Trimming took 8 bases from V and 6 from J; bases not matched to a gene: 5. CDR3 region: CASGTGKTQPQHF. The CDR3 region has the DNA TGTGCCAGCGGGACAGGGAAGACTCAGCCCCAGCATTTT.

The chain links TRBV6-6 to TRBJ2-2; TRBD2 aligns across 11 bases. This CDR3 comprises 17 residues. The trim removed 5 bases at V and 7 bases at J, leaving 12 bases unmatched. The germline V gene encodes CDR1 MNHNY and CDR2 SVGAGI (reference sequence). The CDR3 spells CASSGGTSGAGGGELFF. The CDR3 DNA sequence: TGTGCCAGCAGTGGCGGGACTAGCGGAGCCGGTGGCGGGGAGCTGTTTTTT.

This chain joins TRBV3-1 and TRBJ2-7; D not resolved. The CDR3 covers 14 residues. The germline V and J ends were trimmed by 0 bases and 3 bases, with 9 bases remaining between them. Germline loops: CDR1 LGHDT, CDR2 YNNKEL (reference sequence). The CDR3 region is CASSQDPGGYEQYF. CDR3 bases: TGTGCCAGCAGCCAAGATCCGGGCGGCTACGAGCAGTACTTC.

The sample holds a few counts of this clonotype. The chain uses TRBV7-3 and TRBJ2-5; D is perhaps TRBD1 or TRBD2 (5 bases each). Trimming took 5 bases from V and 2 from J, leaving 9 bases between them. This CDR3 is built from 13 residues. The germline CDR1 and CDR2 sequences are SGHTA and FQGTGA. DNA for the CDR3: TGTGCCAGCAGCCAGGGACCACAAGAGACCCAGTACTTC. Translating it yields CASSQGPQETQYF.

This clonotype showed up just a few times. The chain is built from TRBV28 and TRBJ2-7; a possible D gene is TRBD1 (5 bases). V lost 10 bases and J 2 bases, leaving 15 bases between the germline ends. This CDR3 is 13 amino acids long. CDR1 and CDR2 from the germline V gene are MDHEN and SYDVKM. This chain's CDR3 is CAIVRVNPYEQYF. In nucleotides, the CDR3 is TGTGCCATAGTCAGGGTTAACCCCTACGAGCAGTACTTC. Drawing the rest from reference TRBV28 and TRBJ2-7, the complete variable domain is DVKVTQSSRYLVKRTGEKVFLECVQDMDHENMFWYRQDPGLGLRLIYFSYDVKMKEKGDIPEGYSVSREKKERFSLILESASTNQTSMYLCAIVRVNPYEQYFGPGTRLTVT.

This sequence joins TRBV25-1 and TRBJ1-3; the D gene is possibly TRBD1 (5 bases). V lost 1 base to trimming and J lost 3 bases, with 16 bases between them. Germline V CDR1 and CDR2: MGHDK, SYGVNS. The CDR3 covers 17 residues. In nucleotides, the CDR3 is TGTGCCAGCAGTGAATCAGGGACGTCCGTGTATGGAAACACCATATATTTT. This sequence encodes CASSESGTSVYGNTIYF.

The chain combines TRBV27 with TRBJ1-2, with D perhaps matching TRBD1 (6 bases). The germline CDR1 and CDR2 sequences are MNHEY and SMNVEV (reference sequence). The CDR3 is 14 amino acids. V was shortened by 5 bases and J by 7 bases, with 17 bases between the two germline ends. This CDR3 is CASSPGAGLGGYTF. Written as DNA, the CDR3 is TGTGCCAGCAGTCCGGGGGCAGGGTTAGGTGGCTACACCTTC.

This clonotype was observed many times. This chain joins TRBV7-7 and TRBJ2-1; 7 bases line up with TRBD1. The germline V gene has CDR1 SSHAT and CDR2 FNYEAQ (reference sequence). This CDR3 has 13 amino acids. V was pared by 5 bases and J by 7 bases, with 5 bases of the junction left unmatched. CDR3 loop: CASSADRLNEQFF. CDR3 sequence (DNA): TGTGCCAGCAGCGCGGACAGGCTAAATGAGCAGTTCTTC. Variable domain in full (rest from reference TRBV7-7 and TRBJ2-1): GAGVSQSPRYKVTKRGQDVTLRCDPISSHATLYWYQQALGQGPEFLTYFNYEAQPDKSGLPSDRFSAERPEGSISTLTIQRTEQRDSAMYRCASSADRLNEQFFGPGTRLTVL.